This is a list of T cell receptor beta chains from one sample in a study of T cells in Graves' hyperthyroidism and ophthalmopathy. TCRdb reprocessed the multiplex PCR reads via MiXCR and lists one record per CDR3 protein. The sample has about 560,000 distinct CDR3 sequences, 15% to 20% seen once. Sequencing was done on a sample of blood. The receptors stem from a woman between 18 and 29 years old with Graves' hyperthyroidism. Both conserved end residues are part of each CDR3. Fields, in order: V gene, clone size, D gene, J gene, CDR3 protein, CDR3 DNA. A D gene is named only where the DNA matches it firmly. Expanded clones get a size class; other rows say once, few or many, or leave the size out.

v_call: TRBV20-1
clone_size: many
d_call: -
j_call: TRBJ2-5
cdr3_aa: CSAAKGASRETQYF
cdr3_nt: TGCAGTGCCGCTAAAGGGGCTAGTCGAGAGACCCAGTACTTC

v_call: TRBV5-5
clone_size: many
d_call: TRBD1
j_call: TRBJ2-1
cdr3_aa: CASRPGQGSNEQFF
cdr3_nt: TGTGCCAGCAGGCCCGGACAGGGGAGCAATGAGCAGTTCTTC

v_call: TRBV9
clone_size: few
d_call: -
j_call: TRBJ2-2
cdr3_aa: CASSVGAENTGELFF
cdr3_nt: TGTGCCAGCAGCGTAGGAGCGGAGAACACCGGGGAGCTGTTTTTT

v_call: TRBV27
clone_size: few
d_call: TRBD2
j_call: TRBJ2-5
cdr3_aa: CASSNPQAGKQETQYF
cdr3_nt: TGTGCCAGCAGTAACCCCCAAGCGGGGAAACAAGAGACCCAGTACTTC

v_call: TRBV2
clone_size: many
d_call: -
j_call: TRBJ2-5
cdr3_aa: CASTILGAETQYF
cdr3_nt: TGTGCCAGCACCATATTAGGGGCAGAGACCCAGTACTTC

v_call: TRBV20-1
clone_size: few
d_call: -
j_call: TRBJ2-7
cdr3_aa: CAVSESPGDEQYF
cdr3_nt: TGCGCTGTATCCGAGTCCCCAGGGGACGAGCAGTACTTC

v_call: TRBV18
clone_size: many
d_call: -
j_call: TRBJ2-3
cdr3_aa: CASSPSDTDTQYF
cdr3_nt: TGTGCCAGCTCACCAAGTGATACAGATACGCAGTATTTT

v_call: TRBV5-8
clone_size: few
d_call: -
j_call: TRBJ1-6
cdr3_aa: CASSSDQDRLNSPLHF
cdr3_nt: TGTGCCAGCAGCTCGGACCAAGACAGGCTAAATTCACCCCTCCACTTT

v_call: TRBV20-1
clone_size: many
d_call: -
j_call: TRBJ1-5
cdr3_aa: CSAREFRDNNQPQHF
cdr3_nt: TGCAGTGCTAGAGAATTTCGGGACAACAATCAGCCCCAGCATTTT

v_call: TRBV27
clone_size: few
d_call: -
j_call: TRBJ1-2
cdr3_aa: CASSFQGRDYGYTF
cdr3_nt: TGTGCCAGCAGTTTTCAGGGTAGGGACTATGGCTACACCTTC

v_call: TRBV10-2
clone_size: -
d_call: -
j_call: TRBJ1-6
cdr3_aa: CASRGDQSPLHF
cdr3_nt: TGCGCCAGCAGGGGAGATCAATCACCCCTCCACTTT

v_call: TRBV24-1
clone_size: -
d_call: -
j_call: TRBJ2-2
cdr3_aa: CATSLGGVNTGELFF
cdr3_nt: TGTGCCACCAGCCTAGGAGGGGTAAACACCGGGGAGCTGTTTTTT

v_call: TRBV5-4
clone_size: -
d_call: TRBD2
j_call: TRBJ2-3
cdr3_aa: CASSSGLAGEADTQYF
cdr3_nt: TGTGCCAGCAGCTCGGGACTAGCGGGGGAGGCAGATACGCAGTATTTT

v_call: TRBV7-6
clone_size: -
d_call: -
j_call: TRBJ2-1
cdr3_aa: CASSTRDNEQFF
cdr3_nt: TGTGCCAGCAGCACCAGAGACAATGAGCAGTTCTTC

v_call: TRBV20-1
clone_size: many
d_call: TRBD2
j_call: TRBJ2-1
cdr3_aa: CSARDAQRDYNEQFF
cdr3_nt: TGCAGTGCTAGAGATGCCCAGCGGGACTACAATGAGCAGTTCTTC

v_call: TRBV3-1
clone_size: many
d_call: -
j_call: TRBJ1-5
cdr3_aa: CASSQDLGIQQPQHF
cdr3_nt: TGTGCCAGCAGCCAAGATTTAGGGATCCAACAGCCCCAGCATTTT

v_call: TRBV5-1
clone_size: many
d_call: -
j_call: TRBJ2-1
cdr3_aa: CASSWDSVDNEQFF
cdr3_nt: TGCGCCAGCAGCTGGGATAGCGTCGACAATGAGCAGTTCTTC

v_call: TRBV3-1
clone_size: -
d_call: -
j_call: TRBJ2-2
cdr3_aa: CASSQHGEDGELFF
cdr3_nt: TGTGCCAGCAGCCAACACGGGGAGGACGGGGAGCTGTTTTTT

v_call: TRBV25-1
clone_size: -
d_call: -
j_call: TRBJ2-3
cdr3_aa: CASIARGPPDTQYF
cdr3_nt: TGTGCCAGCATAGCCCGAGGGCCGCCAGATACGCAGTATTTT

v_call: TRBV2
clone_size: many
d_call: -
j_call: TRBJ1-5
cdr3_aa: CASSDLGRSQPQHF
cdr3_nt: TGTGCCAGCAGTGATTTGGGTAGGAGTCAGCCCCAGCATTTT

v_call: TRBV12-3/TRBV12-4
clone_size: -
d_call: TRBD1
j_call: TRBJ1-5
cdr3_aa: CASRPGTGIRPQHF
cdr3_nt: TGTGCCAGCAGGCCCGGGACAGGCATAAGGCCCCAGCATTTT

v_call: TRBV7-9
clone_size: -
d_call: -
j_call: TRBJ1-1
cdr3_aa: CASSMGLVGPNTEAFF
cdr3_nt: TGTGCCAGCAGTATGGGACTGGTAGGACCAAACACTGAAGCTTTCTTT

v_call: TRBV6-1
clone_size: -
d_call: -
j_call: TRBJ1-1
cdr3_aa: CASSDAWMYTEAFF
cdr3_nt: TGTGCCAGCAGTGACGCGTGGATGTACACTGAAGCTTTCTTT

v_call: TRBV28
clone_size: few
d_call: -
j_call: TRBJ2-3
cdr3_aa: CASSFVAATDTQYF
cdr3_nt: TGTGCCAGCAGTTTTGTGGCAGCCACAGATACGCAGTATTTT

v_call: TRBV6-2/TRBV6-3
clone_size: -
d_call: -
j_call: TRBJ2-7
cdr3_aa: CASSYSRYRVTEQYF
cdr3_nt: TGTGCCAGCAGTTACTCGAGGTACAGGGTGACGGAGCAGTACTTC

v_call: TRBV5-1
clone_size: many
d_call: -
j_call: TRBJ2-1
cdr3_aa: CASSWRDSYYNEQFF
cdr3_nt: TGCGCCAGCAGCTGGAGGGACAGCTATTACAATGAGCAGTTCTTC

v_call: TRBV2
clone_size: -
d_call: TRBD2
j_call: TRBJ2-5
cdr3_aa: CASSREGPRETQYF
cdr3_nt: TGTGCCAGCAGTCGGGAGGGCCCACGAGAGACCCAGTACTTC

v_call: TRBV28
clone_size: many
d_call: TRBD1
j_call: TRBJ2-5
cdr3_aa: CASSFRTGKETQYF
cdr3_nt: TGTGCCAGCAGTTTTCGGACAGGGAAGGAGACCCAGTACTTC